Each of the 8 T cell receptor beta chains below was sequenced from the same sample in a study of T cell repertoires in cytomegalovirus infection. TCRdb itself ran the reads through MiXCR, one entry per CDR3 protein. The sample shows approximately 630,000 distinct CDR3 sequences, 20% to 25% of them seen only once. The sample taken for sequencing was CD8+ T cells from PBMCs. These TCRs come from a human donor in good health (CMV status not recorded). Some clones in this sample may be carry-over from other donors' samples.

As for this clonotype: This may stem from a read error, because a much larger clone lies one nucleotide away. This chain joins TRBV7-6 and TRBJ2-7; TRBD1 matches at 8 bases. Germline V lookup: CDR1 SGHVS, CDR2 FNYEAQ. The V segment lost 4 bases and the J segment 5 bases; nucleotides outside the gene matches: 7. The CDR3 sequence is 14 residues long. CDR3 nucleotides: TGTGCCAGCAGCTCCTCCGGACAGGGACACGAGCAGTACTTC. Translation gives CASSSSGQGHEQYF.

This clonotype was found many times. The CDR3 spells CASSRPDQGGWSNQPQHF. The CDR3 nucleotides are TGTGCCAGCAGCCGACCTGACCAGGGTGGATGGAGCAATCAGCCCCAGCATTTT. The V gene is TRBV7-8, the J gene TRBJ1-5; D is perhaps TRBD1 (5 bases). The CDR3 is 18 amino acids. Germline loops: CDR1 SGHVS, CDR2 FQNEAQ. V was clipped by 5 bases and J by 1 base, with 21 bases between them.

The rearrangement uses TRBV5-5 and TRBJ2-7, with TRBD1 matching 8 bases. With V trimmed by 6 bases and J by 2 bases, 4 bases remained unmatched. Looked up from germline, CDR1 is SGHKS and CDR2 is YYEKEE (reference sequence). This CDR3 region has 13 residues. CDR3 in amino acids: CASIGQGPYEQYF. The CDR3 region has the DNA TGTGCCAGCATAGGACAGGGCCCCTACGAGCAGTACTTC.

Details on this clonotype: This may stem from a read error, because a much larger clone lies one nucleotide away. The rearrangement joins TRBV6-2 or TRBV6-3 to TRBJ2-5, with D perhaps TRBD1 (5 bases). Trimming cost V 5 bases and J 7 bases, with 26 bases left between them. This CDR3 contains 17 residues. In germline, CDR1 is MNHEY, CDR2 SVGEGT. CDR3 loop: CASSNFHRLDRKGTQYF. Here the CDR3 DNA reads TGTGCCAGCAGTAACTTCCACCGACTCGACAGAAAGGGGACCCAGTACTTC.

This clonotype appeared a few times. The V and J genes are TRBV4-3 and TRBJ2-3; 10 nucleotides align to TRBD2. This CDR3 region has 18 residues. V shed 1 base, J shed 3 bases, and the junction held 10 bases outside the gene matches. CDR1 LGHNA and CDR2 YSLEER come from the germline V gene. The CDR3 nucleotides read TGCGCCAGCAGCCAAGCCAGCGGGGGGGCCGACGCGACAGATACGCAGTATTTT. This codes for CASSQASGGADATDTQYF.

On this clonotype itself: A read error may explain this, as a much larger clone is one base away. The chain recombines TRBV7-3 with TRBJ1-1; no reliable D call. The length of the CDR3 is 16 residues. Germline V CDR1 and CDR2: SGHTA, FQGTGA. Trimming shortened V by 2 bases and J by 0 bases, and 13 bases separated the two germline ends. This CDR3 is CASSLCGKVVNTEAFF. Written as DNA, the CDR3 is TGTGCCAGCAGCTTATGCGGGAAGGTTGTGAACACTGAAGCTTTCTTT.

This clonotype has ten or more counts. J is TRBJ2-1 and V is TRBV4-1; D gene uncertain. Germline lookup yields CDR1 MGHRA and CDR2 YSYEKL. V lost 4 bases and J lost 10, with 11 bases in between. The CDR3 runs 12 residues. The CDR3 coding sequence is TGCGCCAGCAGCCTCCCAGCTTGGGAGCAGTTCTTC. Amino acids: CASSLPAWEQFF.

The chain combines TRBV6-2 or TRBV6-3 with TRBJ1-1; D ambiguous. The germline gives CDR1 MNHEY, CDR2 SVGEGT. The V end lost 11 bases, the J end lost 0 bases, and 13 bases lay between the germline ends. CDR3 length equals 13 residues. The CDR3 spells CAAEGTMNTEAFF. The DNA for the CDR3 is TGTGCCGCCGAAGGAACCATGAACACTGAAGCTTTCTTT.